This TCR beta chain was identified in a study of blood T cell repertoires in COVID-19. Overall study: Material from acute and convalescent COVID-19 was sourced from the United States, Italy and Spain.

Authors' data handling: Amplified reference gene primers provided the basis for estimating nucleated cell counts. The protocol was immunoSEQ multiplex PCR, while the TCRdb copy is restricted to in-frame clones and leaves out a portion. The DNA gave D and trimming, while V, J and clone size come from that table. The sample consists of some 490,000 clones, approximately 83% of them appearing once. V lost 4 bases, J lost 3 bases, and 3 bases stayed unmatched. The CDR3 length is 13 residues. The V gene's germline CDR1 is SNHLY and CDR2 FYNNEI. The clonotype was recovered from a human donor in a cohort sampled during active COVID-19. This chain uses TRBV2 with TRBJ2-7, with 7 bases identical to TRBD1. Sequenced: peripheral blood. CDR3 DNA: TGTGCCAGCAGTGGGACAGGCGGCTACGAGCAGTACTTC. Its protein is CASSGTGGYEQYF. Full variable domain (remainder filled in from reference TRBV2 and TRBJ2-7): EPEVTQTPSHQVTQMGQEVILRCVPISNHLYFYWYRQILGQKVEFLVSFYNNEISEKSEIFDDQFSVERPDGSNFTLKIRSTKLEDSAMYFCASSGTGGYEQYFGPGTRLTVT.